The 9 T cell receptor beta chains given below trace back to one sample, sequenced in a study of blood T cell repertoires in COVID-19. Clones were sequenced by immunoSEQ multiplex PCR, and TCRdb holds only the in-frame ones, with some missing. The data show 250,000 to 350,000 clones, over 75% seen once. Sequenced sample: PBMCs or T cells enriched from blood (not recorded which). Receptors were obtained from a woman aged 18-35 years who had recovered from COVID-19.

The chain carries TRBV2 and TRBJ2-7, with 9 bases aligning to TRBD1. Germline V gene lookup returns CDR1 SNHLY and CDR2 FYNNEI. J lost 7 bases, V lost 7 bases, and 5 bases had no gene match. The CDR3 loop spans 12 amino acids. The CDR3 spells CASTQGTGEQYF. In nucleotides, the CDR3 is TGTGCCAGCACCCAAGGGACAGGGGAGCAGTACTTC.

The CDR3 DNA reads as TGCGCCAGCAGCTGGGAGGACAGGGTGAGAGAGACCCAGTACTTC. It encodes CASSWEDRVRETQYF. This sequence joins TRBV5-1 and TRBJ2-5; TRBD1 aligns across 8 bases. This CDR3 has 15 residues. Unmatched junction bases numbered 8, after V lost 3 bases and J lost 4 bases. Germline V lookup: CDR1 SGHRS, CDR2 YFSETQ.

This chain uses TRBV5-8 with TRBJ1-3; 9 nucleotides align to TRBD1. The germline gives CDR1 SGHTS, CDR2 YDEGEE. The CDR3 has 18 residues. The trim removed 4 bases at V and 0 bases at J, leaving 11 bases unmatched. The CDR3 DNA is TGTGCCAGCAGCACCAAGACAGGGGGAGATAACTCTGGAAACACCATATATTTT. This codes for CASSTKTGGDNSGNTIYF.

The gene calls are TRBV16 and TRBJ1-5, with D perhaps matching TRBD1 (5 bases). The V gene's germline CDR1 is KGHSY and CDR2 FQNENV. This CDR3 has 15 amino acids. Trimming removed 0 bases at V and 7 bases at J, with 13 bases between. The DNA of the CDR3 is TGTGCCAGCAGCCAATCCAGGGCTGAGGCGCAGCCCCAGCATTTT. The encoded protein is CASSQSRAEAQPQHF. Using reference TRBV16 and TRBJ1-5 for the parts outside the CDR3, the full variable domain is GEEVAQTPKHLVRGEGQKAKLYCAPIKGHSYVFWYQQVLKNEFKFLISFQNENVFDETGMPKERFSAKCLPNSPCSLEIQATKLEDSAVYFCASSQSRAEAQPQHFGDGTRLSIL.

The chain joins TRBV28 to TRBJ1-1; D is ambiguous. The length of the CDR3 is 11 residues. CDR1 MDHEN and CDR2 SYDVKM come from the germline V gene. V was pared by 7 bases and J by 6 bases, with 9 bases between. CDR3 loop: CASTFGPEAFF. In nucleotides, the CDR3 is TGTGCCAGCACCTTTGGGCCTGAAGCTTTCTTT.

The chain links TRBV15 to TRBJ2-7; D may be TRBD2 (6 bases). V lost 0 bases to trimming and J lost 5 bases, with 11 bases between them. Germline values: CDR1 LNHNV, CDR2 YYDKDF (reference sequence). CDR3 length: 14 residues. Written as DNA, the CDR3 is TGTGCCACCAGCAGAGAGGAGGGAAGGGACGAGCAGTACTTC. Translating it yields CATSREEGRDEQYF.

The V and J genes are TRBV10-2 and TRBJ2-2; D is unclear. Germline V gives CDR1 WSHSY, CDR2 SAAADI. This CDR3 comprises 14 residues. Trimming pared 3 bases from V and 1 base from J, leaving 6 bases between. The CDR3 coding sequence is TGCGCCAGCAGTGATCTAGGGAACACCGGGGAGCTGTTTTTT. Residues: CASSDLGNTGELFF.

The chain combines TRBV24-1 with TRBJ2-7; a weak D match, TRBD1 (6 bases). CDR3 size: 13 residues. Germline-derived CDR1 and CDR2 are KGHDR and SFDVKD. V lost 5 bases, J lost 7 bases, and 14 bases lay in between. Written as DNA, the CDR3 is TGTGCCACCAGTGTTCCCGGGACACCGGAGCAGTACTTC. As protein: CATSVPGTPEQYF.

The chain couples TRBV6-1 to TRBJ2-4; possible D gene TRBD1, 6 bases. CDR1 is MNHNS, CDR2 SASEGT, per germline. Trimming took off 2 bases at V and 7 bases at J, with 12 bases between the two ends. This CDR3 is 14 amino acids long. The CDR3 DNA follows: TGTGCCAGCAGTGAATACAGGGATCCCAACATTCAGTACTTC. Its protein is CASSEYRDPNIQYF.